A selection of T cell receptor beta chains follows, all from one sample in a study of OX40 agonist ivuxolimab in advanced cancers. The method was immunoSEQ multiplex PCR; TCRdb's version includes in-frame clones alone and lacks a portion of them. Of around 35,000 clones detected, 87% appear once; the ten largest clones hold 19%. The material was CD4+ or CD8+ T cells sorted from blood, obtained in a trial of the OX40 agonist ivuxolimab. The receptors here all came from an adult with an advanced solid tumor such as melanoma, head and neck, liver or kidney cancer. Each CDR3 is given with its conserved first and last residue. A D gene is named only where the DNA matches it firmly. The size entry is marked missing in some rows and otherwise reads once, few, many or a size class.

NA	TRBV25-1	NA	TRBJ2-7	TGTGCCAGCAGTTACCCCGGGTACGAGCAGTACTTC	CASSYPGYEQYF
NA	TRBV7-8	NA	TRBJ1-1	TGTGCCAGCAGCGCCGCAGGGTGGGAGCACACTGAAGCTTTCTTT	CASSAAGWEHTEAFF
NA	TRBV4-2	TRBD1	TRBJ2-7	TGTGCCAGCAGCCAAGAAGGGACAGATTCCTACGAGCAGTACTTC	CASSQEGTDSYEQYF
NA	TRBV10-1	TRBD1	TRBJ2-6	TGCGCCAGCGGTGACAGGGACAACTCTGGGGCCAACGTCCTGACTTTC	CASGDRDNSGANVLTF
NA	TRBV10-1	TRBD2	TRBJ2-1	TGCGCCAGCAGTGAGTTAGCGGGGGGCTACAATGAGCAGTTCTTC	CASSELAGGYNEQFF
NA	TRBV27	NA	TRBJ1-2	TGTGCCAGCAGTTTAACCGGGGGACTATCCTATGGCTACACCTTC	CASSLTGGLSYGYTF
NA	TRBV19	NA	TRBJ2-7	TGTGCCAGTAGTTTGGATTCCAACTACGAGCAGTACTTC	CASSLDSNYEQYF
NA	TRBV2	NA	TRBJ2-7	TGTGCCAGCACCGGAGCGGCGAATCCCTACGAGCAGTACTTC	CASTGAANPYEQYF
NA	TRBV19	NA	TRBJ1-1	TGTGCCAGTAGTACCTTTAAGGGGAACACTGAAGCTTTCTTT	CASSTFKGNTEAFF
NA	TRBV19	NA	TRBJ2-7	TGTGCCAGTACGGCGGGCCCGCAAAACGAGCAGTACTTC	CASTAGPQNEQYF
NA	TRBV5-1	NA	TRBJ1-1	TGCGCCAGCAGCGCCAAACAGGGCCGGGACACTGAAGCTTTCTTT	CASSAKQGRDTEAFF
NA	TRBV6-6	TRBD2	TRBJ2-7	TGTGCCAGCACCCTAACTAGCGGGGGGCACGAGCAGTACTTC	CASTLTSGGHEQYF
NA	TRBV25-1	NA	TRBJ2-2	TGTGCCAGCAGTGAATGGTCCTCTAGGGGCGGGGAGCTGTTTTTT	CASSEWSSRGGELFF
NA	TRBV7-8	TRBD1	TRBJ1-5	TGTGCCAGCAGCAACCCGACAGGGGTCGACAATCAGCCCCAGCATTTT	CASSNPTGVDNQPQHF
NA	TRBV6-1	NA	TRBJ1-1	TGTGCCAGCAGTGAAGTGGCAGGAGTGAACACTGAAGCTTTCTTT	CASSEVAGVNTEAFF
NA	TRBV7-6	NA	TRBJ2-2	TGTGCCAGCAGCTTAGCTATGATGAACACCGGGGAGCTGTTTTTT	CASSLAMMNTGELFF
NA	TRBV4-1	NA	TRBJ2-7	TGCGCCAGCAGCCAAAAAACAACGAGCTCCTACGAGCAGTACTTC	CASSQKTTSSYEQYF
NA	TRBV7-9	TRBD1	TRBJ1-5	TGTGCCAGCAGCCCTGACGGCGACAGGGGGATAGGCAATAAGCCCCAGCATTTT	CASSPDGDRGIGNKPQHF
NA	TRBV27	TRBD2	TRBJ2-3	TGTGCCAGCAGTTGGGGCGGGGGGGTCGCAGATACGCAGTATTTT	CASSWGGGVADTQYF
NA	TRBV13	NA	TRBJ2-1	TGTGCCAGCAGCTTAGGTCGGGGGGCCAATGAGCAGTTCTTC	CASSLGRGANEQFF
NA	TRBV30	NA	TRBJ1-2	TGTGCCTGGAGTGACAGGGTTTGGTATGGCTACACCTTC	CAWSDRVWYGYTF
NA	TRBV5-6	TRBD1	TRBJ1-2	TGTGCCAGCAGCTTGGTTCAGGGGGACTACACCTTC	CASSLVQGDYTF
NA	TRBV4-3	TRBD1	TRBJ1-4	TGCGCCAGCAGCCATCTACCGGACAGGGGGACTCGTCGTGAAAAACTGTTTTTT	CASSHLPDRGTRREKLFF
NA	TRBV30	NA	TRBJ1-5	TGTGCCTGGAGCTTCGCCTACAGGGTTGGCAATCAGCCCCAGCATTTT	CAWSFAYRVGNQPQHF
NA	TRBV5-6	TRBD2	TRBJ2-7	TGTGCCAGCAGCGCGGGACTAGCGGAAAGCTCCTACGAGCAGTACTTC	CASSAGLAESSYEQYF
few	TRBV4-1	TRBD1	TRBJ1-2	TGCGCCAGCAGCCAACTGGCAGGGGGAAACTATGGCTACACCTTC	CASSQLAGGNYGYTF
NA	TRBV18	NA	TRBJ2-3	TGTGCCAGCTCAAGCGACAGGTTTACAGATACGCAGTATTTT	CASSSDRFTDTQYF
NA	TRBV6-1	NA	TRBJ2-5	TGTGCCAGCAGTGTCGACACCTGGCAAGAGACCCAGTACTTC	CASSVDTWQETQYF
once	TRBV15	NA	TRBJ2-3	TGTGCCACCAGCAGAGAAGGTCTCACAGATACGCAGTATTTT	CATSREGLTDTQYF
NA	TRBV7-7	NA	TRBJ2-3	TGTGCTAGCAGCTTAGGGGGTAGCTGGGGAGATACGCAGTATTTT	CASSLGGSWGDTQYF
few	TRBV4-1	NA	TRBJ1-2	TGCGCCAGCAGCCAAGGACCGACAAGGGGGGGCTATGGCTACACCTTC	CASSQGPTRGGYGYTF
NA	TRBV30	NA	TRBJ2-1	TGTGCCTGGATCGGGACGGTGAGCTCCTACAATGAGCAGTTCTTC	CAWIGTVSSYNEQFF
NA	TRBV4-1	TRBD2	TRBJ2-5	TGCGCCAGCAGCCAAGACCCAGCGGGGGGGCCGATCCAAGAGACCCAGTACTTC	CASSQDPAGGPIQETQYF
NA	TRBV7-2	NA	TRBJ1-4	TGTGCCAGCAGCTTATGGGCAGGGGATGAAAAACTGTTTTTT	CASSLWAGDEKLFF
NA	TRBV4-1	NA	TRBJ2-7	TGCGCCAGCAGCCAAATGCCAGGATCCGAGCAGTACTTC	CASSQMPGSEQYF
NA	TRBV6-5	NA	TRBJ2-7	TGTGCCAGCAGGAGAAGGAGTCCGAGGGGCGAGCAGTACTTC	CASRRRSPRGEQYF
once	TRBV5-1	NA	TRBJ2-3	TGCGCCAGCACCATGGGAGATACGCAGTATTTT	CASTMGDTQYF
once	TRBV5-1	TRBD2	TRBJ2-3	TGCGCCAGCAGCCACGGGCCCAGCGGGGCAACCTCTAGCACAGATACGCAGTATTTT	CASSHGPSGATSSTDTQYF
NA	TRBV11-1	TRBD1	TRBJ2-6	TGTGCCAGCAGCCACGGCCGGGACAGGGGACTTGGGGCCAACGTCCTGACTTTC	CASSHGRDRGLGANVLTF
NA	TRBV4-1	NA	TRBJ1-2	TGCGCCAGCAGCCAAGAAACTGCGTTATTCTATGGCTACACCTTC	CASSQETALFYGYTF
NA	TRBV7-2	NA	TRBJ2-7	TGTGCCAGCAGCCCCGGACCAAGCTCCTACGAGCAGTACTTC	CASSPGPSSYEQYF
NA	TRBV21-1	NA	TRBJ2-3	TGTGCCAGCAGCAAAGCTTTAACAGCGTTCACAGATACGCAGTATTTT	CASSKALTAFTDTQYF
NA	TRBV7-7	NA	TRBJ2-2	TGTGCCAGCAGCTCCGCCCAGGGGACGAACACCGGGGAGCTGTTTTTT	CASSSAQGTNTGELFF
NA	TRBV30	NA	TRBJ1-1	TGTGCCTGGATCACCGGGAGCACTGAAGCTTTCTTT	CAWITGSTEAFF
NA	TRBV13	NA	TRBJ2-3	TGTGCCAGCAGCTTAGTTTCAGGGGGGCCACCCCGAAGGACAGATACGCAGTATTTT	CASSLVSGGPPRRTDTQYF
NA	TRBV5-1	NA	TRBJ2-5	TGCGCCAGCAGCCCCCACGATGGTCACCAAGAGACCCAGTACTTC	CASSPHDGHQETQYF
NA	TRBV6-5	NA	TRBJ2-7	TGTGCCAGCAGTTATGGGCAGTCCTCCTACGAGCAGTACTTC	CASSYGQSSYEQYF
NA	TRBV30	NA	TRBJ2-1	TGTGCCTGGAGTGATACAGTTCCGAATGAGCAGTTCTTC	CAWSDTVPNEQFF
few	TRBV30	NA	TRBJ2-1	TGTGCCTGGAGCCCCGGAGTCGGAAACAATGAGCAGTTCTTC	CAWSPGVGNNEQFF
NA	TRBV5-6	NA	TRBJ2-2	TGTGCCAGCAGCCTTAGGCGGTTGTGGGACACCGGGGAGCTGTTTTTT	CASSLRRLWDTGELFF
once	TRBV11-2	NA	TRBJ1-2	TGTGCCAGCAGCTTAGTAATTGGGGGTGGCTATGGCTACACCTTC	CASSLVIGGGYGYTF
NA	TRBV6-1	TRBD1	TRBJ1-1	TGTGCCAGCTCCCCGGGACAGTCGAACACTGAAGCTTTCTTT	CASSPGQSNTEAFF
NA	TRBV4-1	NA	TRBJ1-1	TGCGCCAGCAGCCAAGAACCCGGGAACACTGAAGCTTTCTTT	CASSQEPGNTEAFF
NA	TRBV11-2	NA	TRBJ1-2	TGTGCCAGCAGCTTAGGTGGCCTAGGCTATGGCTACACCTTC	CASSLGGLGYGYTF